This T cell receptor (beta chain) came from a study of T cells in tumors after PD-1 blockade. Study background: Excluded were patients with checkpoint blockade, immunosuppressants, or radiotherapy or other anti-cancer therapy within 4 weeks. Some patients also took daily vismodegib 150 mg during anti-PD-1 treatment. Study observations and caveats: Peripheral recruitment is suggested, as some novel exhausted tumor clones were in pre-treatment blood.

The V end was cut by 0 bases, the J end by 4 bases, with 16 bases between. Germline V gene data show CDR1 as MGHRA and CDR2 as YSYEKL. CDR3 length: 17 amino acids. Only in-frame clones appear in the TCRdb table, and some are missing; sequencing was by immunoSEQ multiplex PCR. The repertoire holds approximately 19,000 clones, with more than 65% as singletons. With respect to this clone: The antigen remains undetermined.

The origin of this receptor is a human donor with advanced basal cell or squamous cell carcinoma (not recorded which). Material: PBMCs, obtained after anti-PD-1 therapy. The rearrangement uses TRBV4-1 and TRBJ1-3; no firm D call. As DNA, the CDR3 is TGCGCCAGCAGCCAAGAGGCGGCAGTCCTCTTCGGAAACACCATATATTTT. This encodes CASSQEAAVLFGNTIYF.